The present TCR beta chain was sequenced within a study of cytomegalovirus exposure and HLA in healthy donors. About this clone itself: Its antigen is still unknown.

Study-level results: DRB1 had the most TCR associations and HLA-C the fewest, a later analysis found, with rates varying by HLA locus. Likely technical artifact: a cluster of highly shared sequence variants. Reported performance of the classifier showed diagnosis of cytomegalovirus status with high specificity and sensitivity.

Both 60 Vbeta primers and 13 Jbeta primers went into the PCR. TCRdb keeps only in-frame clones here, not all; method: immunoSEQ multiplex PCR. In the table there are about 180,000 clones, approximately 81% of which are singletons. Among the donors, all were healthy bone marrow donors. V was cut by 3 bases and J by 1 base, with 9 bases left in between. Germline V gene lookup returns CDR1 MNHEY and CDR2 SMNVEV (reference sequence). The CDR3 covers 14 residues. The chain joins TRBV27 to TRBJ1-1, with D possibly TRBD1 on 6 matching bases. This clonotype was sampled from a female donor in good health and CMV-seronegative. The material sequenced was PBMCs. The CDR3 sequence is CASSLGTSNTEAFF. The CDR3 nucleotides read TGTGCCAGCAGTTTGGGGACATCGAACACTGAAGCTTTCTTT.